A single sample gave rise to the 24 T cell receptor beta chains below, sequenced in a study of regulatory T cells in long-lasting Graves disease. Libraries of TCR beta came from iRepertoire HTBI primers plus Arm-PCR of CDR3 regions. TCRdb recomputed calls from the multiplex PCR reads with MiXCR, one row per CDR3 protein. The sample holds some 330,000 distinct CDR3 sequences, around 11% seen once. Time point specified: newly diagnosed GD, antithyroid drugs for less than 3 months. Isolated PBMC RNA provided the starting material for the TCR library. The sample was also linked to a second study, of T cells in Graves' hyperthyroidism and ophthalmopathy.

The sequenced sample was peripheral blood mononuclear cells (PBMCs), obtained at new diagnosis, from a patient treated with antithyroid drugs. The source is a woman under 30 with Graves disease.

This clonotype was counted at least ten times. CDR3 sequence reads: CASRPQAGRTEAFF. For the CDR3, the DNA is TGTGCCAGCAGACCCCAGGCGGGCCGGACTGAAGCTTTCTTT. The chain is built from TRBV12-3 or TRBV12-4 and TRBJ1-1; D unresolved. The CDR3 runs 14 residues. Trimming stripped 6 bases from V and 5 bases from J, with 16 bases between.

This clonotype was observed many times. The genes are TRBV14 and TRBJ1-1; 7 nucleotides match TRBD1. J was trimmed by 7 bases and V by 8 bases; bases with no gene match: 7. Germline CDR1 SGHDN, CDR2 FVKESK. This CDR3 spans 12 amino acids. CDR3 nucleotides: TGTGCCAGCTCCATTACAGGGGTTGAAGCTTTCTTT. Its translation: CASSITGVEAFF. Drawing the rest from reference TRBV14 and TRBJ1-1, the complete variable domain is EAGVTQFPSHSVIEKGQTVTLRCDPISGHDNLYWYRRVMGKEIKFLLHFVKESKQDESGMPNNRFLAERTGGTYSTLKVQPAELEDSGVYFCASSITGVEAFFGQGTRLTVV.

As regards this clonotype: One end of the junction is discordant with germline, which a read error may explain. The chain carries TRBV7-9 and TRBJ2-7; weak D call: TRBD2 (5 bases). The CDR3 covers 12 residues. In germline, CDR1 is SEHNR, CDR2 FQNEAQ (reference sequence). In nucleotides, the CDR3 is TGTGCCAGCAGCTCATCAGGACTGCGAAGGGACTTC. Its protein is CASSSSGLRRDF.

The V gene is TRBV11-2, the J gene TRBJ2-2; a possible D gene is TRBD1 (6 bases). Germline V CDR1 and CDR2: SGHAT, FQNNGV. The V end was cut by 5 bases, the J end by 7 bases, with 8 bases between. This CDR3 has 12 amino acids. The CDR3 bases are TGTGCCAGCAGCCACAGGGTCGGGGAGCTGTTTTTT. Translation: CASSHRVGELFF.

This clonotype has more than one count but fewer than ten. V and J are TRBV10-3 and TRBJ2-2; 7 positions match TRBD2. The CDR3 extends over 19 amino acids. Germline assignment: CDR1 ENHRY and CDR2 SYGVKD. J lost 0 bases, V lost 0 bases, and 10 bases had no gene match. CDR3 nucleotide sequence: TGTGCCATCAGTGAGTCGTGGGGCGGGGGAGCCTCGAACACCGGGGAGCTGTTTTTT. It codes for CAISESWGGGASNTGELFF.

This clonotype was counted ten times or more. The rearrangement links TRBV2 to TRBJ2-7; no definite D call. Per germline, CDR1 SNHLY and CDR2 FYNNEI. The CDR3 totals 18 residues. The V and J ends lost 2 bases and 4 bases respectively, with 24 bases between them. CDR3 DNA: TGTGCCAGCAGTGAACACAGCGAAGGAGAGTACTCTTTGTACGAGCAGTACGTC. Amino acid sequence: CASSEHSEGEYSLYEQYV.

The table lists this clonotype with many counts. The chain has TRBV9 and TRBJ2-1, with no clear D. CDR3 length: 15 amino acids. In germline, CDR1 is SGDLS, CDR2 YYNGEE. V lost 4 bases and J lost 5, with 16 bases in between. CDR3 sequence: CASSLDPFRDNEQFF. The CDR3 nucleotides are TGTGCCAGCAGCCTAGACCCGTTCCGAGACAATGAGCAGTTCTTC.

The CDR3 spells CASSYSRGSYEQYF. The CDR3 region has the DNA TGTGCCAGCAGTTACTCCAGGGGATCCTACGAGCAGTACTTC. The J gene is TRBJ2-7, the V gene TRBV6-5; D is perhaps TRBD1 (6 bases). The CDR3 covers 14 residues. Germline V lookup: CDR1 MNHEY, CDR2 SVGAGI. The V gene lost 0 bases and the J gene lost 1 base, with 7 bases spanning the gap.

This clonotype was picked up a small number of times. The chain combines TRBV5-1 with TRBJ1-6, with TRBD1 matching 7 bases. The germline gives CDR1 SGHRS, CDR2 YFSETQ. CDR3 length: 14 residues. The trim removed 3 bases at V and 9 bases at J, leaving 6 bases unmatched. The CDR3, as DNA: TGCGCCAGCAGCTCGACAGGGAGAACTTCACCCCTCCACTTT. It specifies CASSSTGRTSPLHF.

In its sample, this clonotype was seen many times. CDR3 bases: TGTGCCGGGACAGACCCTAGAAGCTCCTACGAGCAGTACGTC. The encoded protein is CAGTDPRSSYEQYV. The rearrangement uses TRBV30 and TRBJ2-7, with 7 nucleotides matching TRBD1. Per the germline V gene, CDR1 is GTSNPN and CDR2 is SVGIG (reference sequence). V lost 8 bases to trimming and J lost 0 bases; unmatched junction nucleotides: 10. The CDR3 totals 14 residues.

This clonotype has ten or more counts. The chain is built from TRBV6-2 or TRBV6-3 and TRBJ1-2; TRBD1 is a possible D gene (5 bases). The CDR3 spans 13 residues. The germline V gene encodes CDR1 MNHEY and CDR2 SVGEGT. The V end was cut by 8 bases, the J end by 3 bases, with 13 bases between. The CDR3, as DNA: TGTGCCAGCGTTGCCAGGGAAGACTATGGCTACACCTTC. It specifies CASVAREDYGYTF.

This clonotype appeared a few times. The rearrangement links TRBV19 to TRBJ2-1; D is perhaps TRBD2 (6 bases). The CDR3 sequence is 16 residues long. The germline gives CDR1 LNHDA, CDR2 SQIVND (reference sequence). Trimming left V 4 bases short and J 3 bases short, with 16 bases between. In nucleotides, the CDR3 is TGTGCCAGTAGTACACCGTCGTGGCGGGGCTACAATGAGCAGTTCTTC. This encodes CASSTPSWRGYNEQFF.

This clonotype was observed at least ten times. The chain joins TRBV28 to TRBJ2-7, with D possibly TRBD2 on 6 matching bases. V shed 2 bases and J shed 4 bases, with 12 bases lying between them. Germline V lookup: CDR1 MDHEN, CDR2 SYDVKM. This CDR3 region has 14 residues. The chain's CDR3 is CASSLGGSVYEQYF. Written as DNA, the CDR3 is TGTGCCAGCAGTTTAGGGGGGAGCGTGTACGAGCAGTACTTC.

The genes are TRBV20-1 and TRBJ2-7, with 11 bases lining up with TRBD1. The CDR3 has 16 amino acids. Trimming at V came to 4 bases and at J to 1 base, leaving 9 bases not matched to a gene. Germline CDR1 DFQATT, CDR2 SNEGSKA (reference sequence). The CDR3 reads CSAKDRGQLFSYEQYF. The CDR3 nucleotides are TGCAGTGCTAAGGACAGGGGGCAGTTATTTTCCTACGAGCAGTACTTC.

Comment on this clonotype: It may be a read error: a sequence one base away is much more abundant. In this CDR3 the conserved last residue, phenylalanine or tryptophan, is missing, so a read error is likely. The V call is TRBV20-1, the J call TRBJ1-4; no definite D call. The V end was cut by 4 bases, the J end by 7 bases, with 7 bases between. The CDR3 is 11 residues long. Per the germline V gene, CDR1 is DFQATT and CDR2 is SNEGSKA (reference sequence). CDR3 in amino acids: CSAKISEKLFL. Written as DNA, the CDR3 is TGCAGTGCTAAAATAAGTGAAAAACTGTTTCTT.

The chain couples TRBV19 to TRBJ2-4; 9 positions agree with TRBD2. Germline trimming cut 3 bases from V and 8 bases from J; bases unmatched to any gene: 11. Germline V gene data show CDR1 as LNHDA and CDR2 as SQIVND (reference sequence). This CDR3 spans 16 amino acids. In DNA form, the CDR3 reads TGTGCCAGTAGTATCCCCTCCGCTAGCGGGAAGGACATTCAGTACTTC. Encoded protein: CASSIPSASGKDIQYF. The variable domain in full, with the rest retrieved from reference TRBV19 and TRBJ2-4, is DGGITQSPKYLFRKEGQNVTLSCEQNLNHDAMYWYRQDPGQGLRLIYYSQIVNDFQKGDIAEGYSVSREKKESFPLTVTSAQKNPTAFYLCASSIPSASGKDIQYFGAGTRLSVL.

The sample holds a few counts of this clonotype. The chain employs TRBV7-3 and TRBJ1-1; D possibly corresponds to TRBD1 (6 bases). V was trimmed by 5 bases and J by 4 bases, leaving 14 bases between them. Germline V gene data show CDR1 as SGHTA and CDR2 as FQGTGA. There are 14 residues in the CDR3. The CDR3 protein is CASSPLGAGTEAFF. The CDR3 DNA sequence: TGTGCCAGCAGCCCTCTGGGGGCCGGCACTGAAGCTTTCTTT.

This clonotype has ten or more counts. The junction does not match germline at one end; this may be a read error. The chain joins TRBV5-4 to TRBJ2-1; D possibly matches TRBD1 or TRBD2 (5 bases each). The CDR3 totals 11 residues. Germline lookup yields CDR1 SGHNT and CDR2 YYREEE (reference sequence). CDR3 residues: CARRGAGSLIF. CDR3 coding DNA: TGTGCCAGAAGGGGAGCTGGATCGTTGATCTTC.

In its sample, this clonotype was seen many times. The chain has TRBV6-5 and TRBJ1-2, with D unclear. CDR1 and CDR2 from the germline V gene are MNHEY and SVGAGI. The CDR3 is 13 residues long. V shed 0 bases and J shed 7 bases, with 9 bases lying between them. The chain's CDR3 is CASSYSARGGYTF. The CDR3 DNA sequence: TGTGCCAGCAGTTACTCCGCGAGAGGTGGCTACACCTTC.

The gene calls are TRBV6-2 or TRBV6-3 and TRBJ2-6; D is perhaps TRBD1 (5 bases). Germline-derived CDR1 and CDR2 are MNHEY and SVGEGT. The V gene lost 7 bases and the J gene lost 4 bases, with 11 bases spanning the gap. The CDR3 loop spans 14 amino acids. CDR3 in DNA: TGTGCCAGCACCAGGGATGCCGGGGCCAACGTCCTGACTTTC. Encoded protein: CASTRDAGANVLTF.

This clonotype was seen many times. V usage is TRBV12-3 or TRBV12-4 and J usage is TRBJ1-5, with D possibly TRBD1 on 5 matching bases. This CDR3 is 19 amino acids long. V gave up 5 bases and J gave up 0 bases, with 23 bases separating them. The CDR3 DNA sequence: TGTGCCAGCAGTCGGGGACGGGGCCGGGGCCACTATAGCAATCAGCCCCAGCATTTT. This sequence encodes CASSRGRGRGHYSNQPQHF.

The chain links TRBV6-1 to TRBJ2-1; D may be TRBD2 (6 bases). The V gene lost 6 bases and the J gene lost 10 bases, with 10 bases spanning the gap. The CDR3 spans 11 residues. Germline CDR1 MNHNS, CDR2 SASEGT. DNA of the CDR3: TGTGCCAGCAGCCAACGGGAGGAGCAGTTCTTC. Translation: CASSQREEQFF.

The chain is built from TRBV6-9 and TRBJ2-1; D is unresolved. CDR1 MNHGY and CDR2 SVAAGI come from the germline V gene. The CDR3 is made up of 13 amino acids. Between the trimmed V and J ends, which lost 3 bases and 9 bases, there was a span of 12 bases. Written as DNA, the CDR3 is TGTGCCAGCAGTTACTCCTCCGTGGGTGAGCAGTTCTTC. Translating gives CASSYSSVGEQFF.

The table lists this clonotype with many counts. This sequence joins TRBV27 and TRBJ2-5; D is perhaps TRBD1 or TRBD2 (5 bases each). Near its end, the DNA agrees better with TRBJ2-1, so the J call may be wrong. Germline CDR1 and CDR2: MNHEY and SMNVEV (reference sequence). The CDR3 extends over 13 amino acids. This chain's CDR3 is CASSLKAAQGQFF. Here the CDR3 DNA reads TGTGCCAGCAGTTTAAAAGCGGCGCAGGGGCAGTTCTTC.